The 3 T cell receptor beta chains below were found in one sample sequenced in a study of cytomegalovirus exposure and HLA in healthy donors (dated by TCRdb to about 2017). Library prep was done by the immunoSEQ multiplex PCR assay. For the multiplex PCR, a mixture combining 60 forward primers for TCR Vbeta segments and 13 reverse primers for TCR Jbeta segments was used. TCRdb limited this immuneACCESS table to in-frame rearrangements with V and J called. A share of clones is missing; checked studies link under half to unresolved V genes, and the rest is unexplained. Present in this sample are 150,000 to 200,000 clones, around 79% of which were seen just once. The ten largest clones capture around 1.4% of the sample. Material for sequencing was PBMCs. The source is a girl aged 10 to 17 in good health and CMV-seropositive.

The CDR3 sequence: CASSYSGEQYF. CDR3 sequence (DNA): TGTGCCAGCAGTTACTCCGGGGAGCAGTACTTC. The chain joins TRBV6-6 to TRBJ2-7, with D unclear. The V gene lost 0 bases and the J gene lost 7 bases, with 4 bases spanning the gap. CDR3 length: 11 amino acids. CDR1 and CDR2 (germline): MNHNY, SVGAGI (reference sequence).

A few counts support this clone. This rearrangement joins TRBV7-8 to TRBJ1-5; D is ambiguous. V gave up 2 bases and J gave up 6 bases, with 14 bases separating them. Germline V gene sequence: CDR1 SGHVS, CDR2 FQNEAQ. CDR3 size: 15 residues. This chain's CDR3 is CASSLSAGMAQPQHF. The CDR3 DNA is TGTGCCAGCAGCTTAAGTGCGGGGATGGCTCAGCCCCAGCATTTT.

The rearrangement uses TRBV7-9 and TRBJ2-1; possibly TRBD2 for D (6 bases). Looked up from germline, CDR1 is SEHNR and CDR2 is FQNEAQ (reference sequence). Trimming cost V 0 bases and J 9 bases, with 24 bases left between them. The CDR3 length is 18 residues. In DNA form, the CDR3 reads TGTGCCAGCAGCTTAGCGTCGGGAGATAGCCGAGTGTCGGCTGAGCAGTTCTTC. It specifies CASSLASGDSRVSAEQFF.